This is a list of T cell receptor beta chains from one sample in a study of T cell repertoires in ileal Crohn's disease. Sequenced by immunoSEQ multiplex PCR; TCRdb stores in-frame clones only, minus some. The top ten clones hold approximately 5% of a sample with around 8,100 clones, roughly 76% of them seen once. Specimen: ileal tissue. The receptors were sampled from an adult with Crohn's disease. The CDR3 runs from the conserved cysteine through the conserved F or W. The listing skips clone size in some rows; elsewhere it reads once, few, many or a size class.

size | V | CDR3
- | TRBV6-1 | CASRMGQGINNEQFF
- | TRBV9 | CASSPGETLDGNTIYF
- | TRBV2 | CASRGTYYGYTF
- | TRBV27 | CASSLSSNTAWSYTF
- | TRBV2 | CASTRADTQYF
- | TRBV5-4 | CASSLQGLAEETQYF
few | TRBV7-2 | CASSPSLARTYEQYF
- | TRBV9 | CASSALAGHYNEQFF
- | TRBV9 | CASSGRAGPAYEQYF
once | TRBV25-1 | CASSEKQGAYEQFF
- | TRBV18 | CASSLDRAVYGYTF
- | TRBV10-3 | CAARAGRTGGRNEQFF
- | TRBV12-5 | CASGSGTGAHNEQFF
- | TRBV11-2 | CASSLEPGMNTEAFF
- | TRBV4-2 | CASSPASGDQETQYF
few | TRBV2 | CATTNLTGRNSPLHF
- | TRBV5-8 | CASSLLRSSYEQYF
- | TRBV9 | CASSVRDIRGTSGRAAETQYF
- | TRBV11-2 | CASSSPTGQYF
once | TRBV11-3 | CASSPPTSGRIFSYNEQFF
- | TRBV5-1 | CASSLTGGAYEQYF
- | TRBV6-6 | CASSYTSTEAFF
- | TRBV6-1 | CASSEQIGHGYTF
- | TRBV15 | CATSRDGAGGQETQYF
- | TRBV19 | CASSSSRQGQFF
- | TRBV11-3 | CASSLNSGTNTGELFF
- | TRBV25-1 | CASSDRGGPGELFF
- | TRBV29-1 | CSSRTSGGVDTQYF
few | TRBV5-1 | CASSPDRGKAFF
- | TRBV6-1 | CASTPGALQGTQYF
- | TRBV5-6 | CASSSQGEEPQHF
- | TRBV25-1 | CASSAPPRGTSGNTIYF
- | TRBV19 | CATSTGHNQPQHF
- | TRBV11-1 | CASSVPSVSGETQYF
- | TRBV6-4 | CASSITSGHTGELFF
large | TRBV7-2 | CASSLVASGNYEQYF
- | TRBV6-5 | CASRRQNSGANVLTF
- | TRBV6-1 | CASNRQNTEAFF
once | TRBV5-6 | CASRPGTSGSTGELFF
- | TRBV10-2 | CASGNRPGETQYF
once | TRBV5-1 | CASSEPTGIEAFF
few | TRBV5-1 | CASYSGSGTGELFF
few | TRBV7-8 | CASSLDLAGANEQFF
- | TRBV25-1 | CASSESGAGGKDTQYF
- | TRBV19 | CASRPDRGREQYF
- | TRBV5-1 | CASSWGDRNTEAFF
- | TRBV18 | CASSPLAGDLGYTF
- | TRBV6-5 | CASGALGGTEAFF
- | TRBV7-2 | CASSFHPGLAGEDTQYF
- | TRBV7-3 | CASSSGAGDRDTQYF
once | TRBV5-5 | CASSRRSWGAGELFF
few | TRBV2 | CASSEGTDGYTF
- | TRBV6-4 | CASSEESGSYNEQFF
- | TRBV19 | CATSPGLAGAWEQFF